This TCR beta chain was recorded in a study of cytomegalovirus exposure and HLA in healthy donors. About the study: An early release of data contained about 85 million unique TCRs, which came from HLA-typed donors. Notes on the study in general: TCR beta sequences numbering about 17,000 were associated with HLA alleles at 0.05 false discovery rate in a later analysis.

Per the germline V gene, CDR1 is SGHVS and CDR2 is FQNEAQ. Trimming removed 5 bases at V and 0 bases at J, with 14 bases between. The CDR3 covers 16 residues. Points on this clone: Its antigen remains unknown.

PCR was performed using 60 Vbeta and 13 Jbeta primers. This table comes from immunoSEQ multiplex PCR, and its TCRdb copy is limited to in-frame clones, with some not included. The sample's table shows 35,000 to 45,000 clones. The specimen sequenced was PBMCs. The rearrangement uses TRBV7-8 and TRBJ1-5, with D possibly being TRBD1 (6 bases). This TCR came from a male donor in good health and CMV-seronegative. The CDR3 reads CASSPGQGYSNQPQHF. Here the CDR3 DNA reads TGTGCCAGCAGCCCAGGCCAGGGGTATAGCAATCAGCCCCAGCATTTT.